A selection of T cell receptor beta chains follows, all from one sample in a study of blood T cells in healthy people across ages. TCRdb processed the 5' RACE reads anew with MiXCR; each CDR3 protein has one entry. The table records 750,000 to 950,000 distinct CDR3 sequences, roughly 53% of them present only once. Sequenced material: blood. These receptors all stem from a man older than 75 in good health. Both conserved end residues are part of each CDR3. Fields, in order: D gene, clone size, V gene, J gene, CDR3 protein, CDR3 DNA. The D gene is left open where the match is weak. Where a row states a size, it is once, few, many or the class of an expanded clone; other rows omit it.

d_gene: NA
abundance: few
v_gene: TRBV4-1
j_gene: TRBJ1-2
CDR3aa: CASSPGGGIVSGYTF
CDR3nt: TGCGCCAGCAGCCCCGGAGGGGGGATTGTGAGTGGCTACACCTTC

d_gene: NA
abundance: NA
v_gene: TRBV18
j_gene: TRBJ2-3
CDR3aa: CASSPRLGLYATDTQYF
CDR3nt: TGTGCCAGCTCACCGCGACTGGGACTCTACGCCACAGATACGCAGTATTTT

d_gene: NA
abundance: once
v_gene: TRBV5-1
j_gene: TRBJ1-2
CDR3aa: CASSLKGPVNGYTF
CDR3nt: TGCGCCAGCAGCTTGAAGGGGCCGGTTAATGGCTACACCTTC

d_gene: TRBD2
abundance: few
v_gene: TRBV29-1
j_gene: TRBJ2-7
CDR3aa: CSTRGGYEQYF
CDR3nt: TGCAGCACACGCGGGGGCTACGAGCAGTACTTC

d_gene: TRBD2
abundance: few
v_gene: TRBV3-1
j_gene: TRBJ2-7
CDR3aa: CASNQTSGIYEQYF
CDR3nt: TGTGCCAGCAACCAAACTAGCGGGATCTACGAGCAGTACTTC

d_gene: NA
abundance: NA
v_gene: TRBV25-1
j_gene: TRBJ2-7
CDR3aa: CASTLGRRGSPYEQYF
CDR3nt: TGTGCCAGCACCTTAGGGAGGCGCGGTAGTCCCTACGAGCAGTACTTC

d_gene: NA
abundance: NA
v_gene: TRBV6-5
j_gene: TRBJ2-7
CDR3aa: CASSYQGHLRPDEQYF
CDR3nt: TGTGCCAGCAGTTATCAGGGCCACCTAAGGCCAGACGAGCAGTACTTC

d_gene: NA
abundance: few
v_gene: TRBV7-6
j_gene: TRBJ2-5
CDR3aa: CASSLVGGNGETQYF
CDR3nt: TGTGCCAGCAGCTTAGTGGGCGGGAACGGGGAGACCCAGTACTTC

d_gene: NA
abundance: few
v_gene: TRBV29-1
j_gene: TRBJ2-7
CDR3aa: CSVEDPRSEEQYF
CDR3nt: TGCAGCGTTGAAGATCCCAGGTCTGAAGAGCAGTACTTC

d_gene: NA
abundance: few
v_gene: TRBV3-1
j_gene: TRBJ1-2
CDR3aa: CASSPPWNTNYGYTF
CDR3nt: TGTGCCAGCAGCCCTCCCTGGAATACCAACTATGGCTACACCTTC

d_gene: NA
abundance: NA
v_gene: TRBV5-1
j_gene: TRBJ2-7
CDR3aa: CASSPLETLGNNEQYF
CDR3nt: TGCGCCAGCAGCCCCCTCGAAACCTTGGGCAACAATGAGCAGTACTTC

d_gene: NA
abundance: NA
v_gene: TRBV13
j_gene: TRBJ1-2
CDR3aa: CASITGYGYTF
CDR3nt: TGTGCCAGCATCACGGGATATGGCTACACCTTC

d_gene: NA
abundance: NA
v_gene: TRBV12-3/TRBV12-4
j_gene: TRBJ1-5
CDR3aa: CASSFRSDQPQHF
CDR3nt: TGTGCCAGCAGTTTTCGCAGCGATCAGCCCCAGCATTTT

d_gene: NA
abundance: NA
v_gene: TRBV3-1
j_gene: TRBJ2-1
CDR3aa: CASSPRSNEQFF
CDR3nt: TGTGCCAGCAGCCCTCGGAGCAATGAGCAGTTCTTC

d_gene: NA
abundance: NA
v_gene: TRBV2
j_gene: TRBJ1-5
CDR3aa: CASTRQGSQPQHF
CDR3nt: TGTGCCAGCACGAGGCAGGGGAGTCAGCCCCAGCATTTT

d_gene: TRBD2
abundance: NA
v_gene: TRBV6-6
j_gene: TRBJ2-5
CDR3aa: CASSAGGAYNEQYF
CDR3nt: TGTGCCAGCAGTGCGGGAGGCGCCTACAATGAGCAGTACTTC

d_gene: TRBD1
abundance: NA
v_gene: TRBV5-1
j_gene: TRBJ1-1
CDR3aa: CASSIVGQGTEAFF
CDR3nt: TGCGCCAGCAGCATTGTCGGACAGGGCACTGAAGCTTTCTTT

d_gene: TRBD2
abundance: few
v_gene: TRBV15
j_gene: TRBJ2-7
CDR3aa: CATSRESGSGSSYEQYF
CDR3nt: TGTGCCACCAGCAGAGAAAGTGGTAGCGGGAGCTCCTACGAGCAGTACTTC

d_gene: NA
abundance: NA
v_gene: TRBV7-3
j_gene: TRBJ1-6
CDR3aa: CASSLTRGNSPLHF
CDR3nt: TGTGCCAGCAGCTTAACTAGGGGGAATTCACCCCTCCACTTT

d_gene: TRBD1
abundance: NA
v_gene: TRBV27
j_gene: TRBJ2-1
CDR3aa: CASSFSGTGVYNEQFF
CDR3nt: TGTGCCAGCAGTTTTTCGGGCACAGGGGTCTACAATGAGCAGTTCTTC

d_gene: TRBD2
abundance: few
v_gene: TRBV9
j_gene: TRBJ2-1
CDR3aa: CASSSPGGADLYEQFF
CDR3nt: TGTGCCAGCAGCTCCCCCGGGGGGGCTGATCTGTATGAGCAGTTCTTC